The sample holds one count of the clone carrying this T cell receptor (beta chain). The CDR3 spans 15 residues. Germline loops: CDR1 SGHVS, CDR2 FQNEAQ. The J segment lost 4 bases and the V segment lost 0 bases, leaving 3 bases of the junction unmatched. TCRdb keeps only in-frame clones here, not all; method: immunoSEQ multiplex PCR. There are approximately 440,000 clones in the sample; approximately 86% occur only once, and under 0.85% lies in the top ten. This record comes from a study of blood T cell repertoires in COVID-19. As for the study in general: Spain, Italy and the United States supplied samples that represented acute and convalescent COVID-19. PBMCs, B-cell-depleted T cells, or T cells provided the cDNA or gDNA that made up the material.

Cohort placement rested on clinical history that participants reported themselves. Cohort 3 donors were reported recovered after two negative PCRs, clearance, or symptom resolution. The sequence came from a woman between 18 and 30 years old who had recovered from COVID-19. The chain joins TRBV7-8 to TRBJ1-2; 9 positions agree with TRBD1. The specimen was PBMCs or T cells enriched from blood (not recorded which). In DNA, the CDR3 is TGTGCCAGCAGCTTAGCGGGGACAGGGATCTATGGCTACACCTTC. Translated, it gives CASSLAGTGIYGYTF.